This TCR beta chain derives from a study of T cell responses to AZD1222 COVID-19 vaccine. Points from the study as a whole: Along spike, vaccine-associated CD4 TCRs were found throughout, with dominance at 160-218 and 743-854. Rises in breadth and depth of Spike-specific TCRs came after two AZD1222 doses. Nearly half of spike-specific TCRs reportedly target variant regions that are unmutated in the B.1.351 and B.1.1.7 variants. Donors were largely white British and mainly female; clonal diversity was possibly underestimated.

V gave up 0 bases and J gave up 5 bases, with 11 bases separating them. CDR1 MNHEY and CDR2 SMNVEV come from the germline V gene (reference sequence). There are 15 residues in the CDR3. TCRdb's copy holds only in-frame clones and misses some; the assay was immunoSEQ multiplex PCR. Of over 150,000 clones in the sample, approximately 92% are singletons; the top ten hold about 10%. Notes on this clone: The antigen remains undetermined.

This TCR came from an adult in good health. Sequencing was performed on peripheral blood, taken on day 0 of AZD1222 vaccination. V is TRBV27 and J is TRBJ2-1; TRBD1 might be the D (5 bases). The CDR3 spells CASSLSSGINNEQFF. DNA of the CDR3: TGTGCCAGCAGTTTATCGTCAGGGATCAACAATGAGCAGTTCTTC.